The following is a T cell receptor beta chain sequence with its context. The antigen it recognizes is unknown. No much larger clonotype is one base removed from it; base qualities were not supplied. Per the germline V gene, SQVTM is the CDR1 and ANQGSEA is the CDR2. V loses 3 bases, J loses 0 bases, and the germline ends lie 15 bases apart. The CDR3 holds 15 amino acids from the cysteine to the phenylalanine. The read is trimmed to its CDR3 DNA, 45 bases read in frame from base 1. These data belong to a study of blood T cell repertoires in COVID-19 (dated by TCRdb to between 2020 and 2021). Notes on the research overall: The collaborator samples originated in the United States, Italy and Spain and spanned the acute and convalescent phases of COVID-19. HLA class I and class II types, where available, came from metadata supplied by the sample provider rather than from assay-based typing. Subjects who had been exposed to COVID-19, were actively infected with it, or had recovered from it provided the deeply sampled blood TCRbeta repertoires that made up the dataset. The repertoires were made available in a free public database intended to serve as a resource for research on the immune response to SARS-CoV-2. The sample metadata nearly always contained a de-identified subject ID, COVID-19 status, age in years and sex. The prospective study material was composed of cDNA or gDNA derived from T cells, B-cell-depleted T cells, or PBMCs. Samples were obtained from the ongoing ImmuneRACE study (first 160 participants) and from over 1,000 subjects provided by 6 global collaborators. Results and caveats for the whole study, not just this receptor: The quantity of clinical and demographic metadata differed by source and by participant and was supplied without curation.

TCRbeta CDR3 regions were amplified from genomic DNA using the immunoSEQ Assay, a bias-controlled multiplex PCR. In the authors' own workflow: Nucleated cell counts per sample were estimated from amplification of reference gene primers within the assay. To quantify the absolute abundance of each unique TCRbeta CDR3 rearrangement, sequence reads were collapsed and filtered. Productive Simpson clonality was computed per sample as the square root of Simpson's diversity index over productive rearrangements. Entries here come from immuneACCESS through TCRdb and include only in-frame sequences with V and J called. Some clones fail to appear in such tables; in the studies checked, an unresolved V gene covers under half of the shortfall, and the cause of the remainder is unknown. The V and J calls and clone size are taken from that table; D and trimming were inferred from the DNA. For this sample there are some 250,000 clones; approximately 86% appear just once. The top ten clones comprise 0.7% to 0.85% of the sample.

The collaborating institutions used their own protocols to collect whole blood in K2EDTA tubes. For TCRbeta analysis, collaborators shipped samples as frozen whole blood, isolated PBMCs, or DNA extracted from either of those sample types. The specimen was peripheral blood. The source of this sequence is a woman in her 30s with acute or convalescent COVID-19. The rearrangement combines TRBV29-1 with TRBJ2-7, with the D gene not clear enough to name. The sequence in DNA is TGCAGCGTTGAGGCGGAGAGTACAAGCTCCTACGAGCAGTACTTC. It specifies CSVEAESTSSYEQYF.